This entry lists 17 T cell receptor beta chains sequenced from one sample in a study of early T cells in non-severe SARS-CoV-2 infection (dated by TCRdb to 2020 to 2022). Library creation used 5' RACE. The data were produced on a NextSeq 500. Clones were called with MiXCR by TCRdb after fastp trimmed the public reads at Q25, and only in-frame beta chains were retained. Rows with a matching CDR3 protein are joined into one entry that keeps the most common DNA and genes. The sample table contains some 50,000 distinct CDR3 sequences; only one count was recorded for around 4% of them. The ten largest clones capture 6% of the sample. What was sequenced was whole blood. The source of these receptors is an adult who was a healthcare worker with PCR-confirmed SARS-CoV-2 infection or an uninfected control (not recorded which).

At least ten counts were recorded for this clonotype. The CDR3 coding sequence is TGTGCCAGCAGCGTAGGCCAGGGAGTCACCGGGGAGCTGTTTTTT. This encodes CASSVGQGVTGELFF. V and J are TRBV9 and TRBJ2-2; D is tentatively TRBD1 or TRBD2 (5 bases each). V lost 0 bases and J lost 4, with 10 bases in between. CDR3 size: 15 residues. The V gene's germline CDR1 is SGDLS and CDR2 YYNGEE.

This clonotype was detected only a few times. CDR3 protein: CASSPGQISNQPQHF. The CDR3 DNA is TGTGCCAGCTCACCGGGACAGATTAGCAATCAGCCCCAGCATTTT. V and J are TRBV18 and TRBJ1-5, with 7 bases fitting TRBD1. The CDR3 is 15 residues long. Germline loops: CDR1 KGHSH, CDR2 LQKENI. Trimming cost V 3 bases and J 0 bases; bases outside gene matches: 2.

In this sample, this clonotype turned up many times. This rearrangement joins TRBV12-3 or TRBV12-4 to TRBJ2-3; 9 bases are shared with TRBD1. The CDR3 length is 15 residues. V was clipped by 6 bases and J by 4 bases; unmatched bases: 8. In DNA, the CDR3 is TGTGCCAGCAGCCCCGGGACAGGGACATCAGATACGCAGTATTTT. Amino acid sequence: CASSPGTGTSDTQYF.

This clonotype was detected ten times or more. The rearrangement uses TRBV9 and TRBJ2-2; 10 bases fit TRBD2. CDR1 is SGDLS, CDR2 YYNGEE, per germline. The CDR3 runs to 16 residues. The ends lost 0 bases at V and 5 bases at J; junction bases unmatched: 4. CDR3 amino acids: CASSVEAGGHTGELFF. CDR3 DNA sequence: TGTGCCAGCAGCGTAGAAGCGGGAGGGCATACCGGGGAGCTGTTTTTT. The full variable domain, rest sourced from reference TRBV9 and TRBJ2-2, is DSGVTQTPKHLITATGQRVTLRCSPRSGDLSVYWYQQSLDQGLQFLIQYYNGEERAKGNILERFSAQQFPDLHSELNLSSLELGDSALYFCASSVEAGGHTGELFFGEGSRLTVL.

This clonotype was counted ten times or more. This sequence joins TRBV10-3 and TRBJ2-7, with D perhaps TRBD2 (6 bases). CDR1 and CDR2 from the germline V gene are ENHRY and SYGVKD. V was trimmed by 3 bases and J by 6 bases, leaving 9 bases between them. This CDR3 region has 12 residues. The DNA of the CDR3 is TGTGCCATCAGTGAATGGGGGGTCGAGCAGTACTTC. This translates into CAISEWGVEQYF.

This clonotype has more than one count but fewer than ten. This chain uses TRBV7-9 with TRBJ2-2; 7 positions match TRBD2. The germline gives CDR1 SEHNR, CDR2 FQNEAQ (reference sequence). With 7 bases clipped from V and 5 bases from J, the junction kept 19 bases outside the gene matches. The CDR3 length is 18 residues. The DNA of the CDR3 is TGTGCCAGCATCACAACAAGCGGGGAAAATGTTGAAACCGGGGAGCTGTTTTTT. Amino acid sequence: CASITTSGENVETGELFF.

In this sample, this clonotype turned up many times. V gene TRBV25-1 combines with J gene TRBJ2-3, with D possibly called TRBD1 or TRBD2 (7 bases each). Germline CDR1 MGHDK, CDR2 SYGVNS. Deletions cut 3 bases from V and 3 bases from J, with 16 bases between. This CDR3 is built from 16 residues. The CDR3 DNA follows: TGTGCCAGCAGTGACAGGGGGGGCCTGGGGACAGATACGCAGTATTTT. This encodes CASSDRGGLGTDTQYF.

This clonotype occurred many times. This rearrangement joins TRBV6-1 to TRBJ1-6; D not resolved. The CDR3 consists of 13 residues. Deletions cut 10 bases from V and 6 bases from J, with 13 bases between. Germline assignment: CDR1 MNHNS and CDR2 SASEGT. The CDR3 DNA follows: TGTGCCACCTTTGGGCCCCCTAATTCACCCCTCCACTTT. Translating it yields CATFGPPNSPLHF.

Ten or more counts support this clonotype. The V and J genes are TRBV4-2 and TRBJ1-5, with 9 positions matching TRBD1. This CDR3 is built from 18 residues. CDR1 is LGHNA, CDR2 YNFKEQ, per germline. Trimming cost V 0 bases and J 3 bases; bases outside gene matches: 9. CDR3 sequence: CASSQDYRGRVINQPQHF. Written as DNA, the CDR3 is TGTGCCAGCAGCCAAGATTACAGGGGGCGCGTGATCAATCAGCCCCAGCATTTT.

This clonotype was recorded many times. This chain uses TRBV24-1 with TRBJ2-5, with D uncertain. The V end lost 6 bases, the J end lost 8 bases, and 12 bases lay between the germline ends. The length of the CDR3 is 12 residues. Germline V gene lookup returns CDR1 KGHDR and CDR2 SFDVKD. The CDR3 bases are TGTGCCACCAGTTCCCCAGAGGCAACCCAGTACTTC. It is translated as CATSSPEATQYF.

This clonotype was observed a handful of times. The CDR3 sequence: CASSFGTGMTDTQYF. The CDR3 DNA reads as TGTGCCAGCAGTTTTGGGACAGGGATGACAGATACGCAGTATTTT. The chain has TRBV11-3 and TRBJ2-3; 9 nucleotides agree with TRBD1. There are 15 residues in the CDR3. CDR1 and CDR2 from the germline V gene are SGHNT and YENEEA. The V segment lost 6 bases and the J segment 3 bases; nucleotides outside the gene matches: 7.

This clonotype was detected ten times or more. At one of its ends the junction is not consistent with the germline gene, which may arise from a read error. This chain connects TRBV25-1 to TRBJ2-1; D might be TRBD1 or TRBD2, each matching 5 bases. The CDR3 spans 14 residues. Germline CDR1 reads MGHDK; CDR2 reads SYGVNS. DNA for the CDR3: TGTGCCAGCAGTGAATTTCGGGGCTACAATGAACAGTTCTTC. This encodes CASSEFRGYNEQFF.

This clonotype was picked up many times. J is TRBJ2-5 and V is TRBV2, with TRBD2 identical over 8 bases. Trimming cost V 1 base and J 4 bases; bases outside gene matches: 8. CDR1 SNHLY and CDR2 FYNNEI come from the germline V gene. The CDR3 contains 16 residues. CDR3 in DNA: TGTGCCAGCAGTGAAGGTTTCGGGAGCGGGGGAGAGACCCAGTACTTC. This encodes CASSEGFGSGGETQYF.

This clonotype occurred a few times. The V call is TRBV6-6, the J call TRBJ2-1; 7 positions agree with TRBD2. The CDR3 consists of 15 residues. V lost 5 bases and J lost 6; bases outside the gene matches: 10. Per germline, CDR1 MNHNY and CDR2 SVGAGI (reference sequence). The CDR3, as DNA: TGTGCCAGCAGTCAAGAGCGGGACCGGGGCAATGAGCAGTTCTTC. Encoded protein: CASSQERDRGNEQFF.

The sample holds a few counts of this clonotype. In DNA form, the CDR3 reads TGTGCCAGCAGGGGAGGGGGGAACACTGAAGCTTTCTTT. Encoded protein: CASRGGGNTEAFF. The chain combines TRBV3-1 with TRBJ1-1, with D possibly matching TRBD1 (6 bases). Germline lookup yields CDR1 LGHDT and CDR2 YNNKEL (reference sequence). The ends were cut back, 6 bases at V and 1 base at J, with 9 bases in the middle. This CDR3 contains 13 residues.

This clonotype has more than one count but fewer than ten. The chain is built from TRBV7-8 and TRBJ2-7; 7 bases map to TRBD1. J gave up 4 bases and V 3 bases, and 6 bases lay outside the gene matches. CDR3 size: 14 residues. Germline CDR1 reads SGHVS; CDR2 reads FQNEAQ. The CDR3 region is CASSFRQGRYEQYF. In DNA form, the CDR3 reads TGTGCCAGCAGCTTTCGACAGGGCCGGTACGAGCAGTACTTC. Looking up the rest from reference TRBV7-8 and TRBJ2-7 gives the full variable domain: GAGVSQSPRYKVAKRGQDVALRCDPISGHVSLFWYQQALGQGPEFLTYFQNEAQLDKSGLPSDRFFAERPEGSVSTLKIQRTQQEDSAVYLCASSFRQGRYEQYFGPGTRLTVT.

This clonotype was seen many times. For the CDR3, the DNA is TGTGCCAGCAGCTACTTCTTCACAGATACGCAGTATTTT. Amino acid sequence: CASSYFFTDTQYF. This chain connects TRBV7-2 to TRBJ2-3; D ambiguous. The CDR3 is 13 amino acids. Germline loops: CDR1 SGHTA, CDR2 FQGNSA. V lost 4 bases and J lost 2, with 7 bases in between.